In its sample, the clone carrying this T cell receptor (beta chain) was seen a few times. The antigen remains unidentified. Amplification targeted TCR beta CDR3 regions from RNA transcripts. First-round RT-PCR with HTBI primers amplified the TCR CDR3 region. TCRdb reprocessed the multiplex PCR reads with MiXCR, giving one entry per CDR3 protein. In the table there are 640,000 or so distinct CDR3 sequences, approximately 15% of which are singletons. The data belong to a study of T cells in Graves' hyperthyroidism and ophthalmopathy. Study-wide findings and caveats: The model identified upcoming ophthalmopathy a median approximately 6.4 months ahead of onset.

Ophthalmopathy patients all had a Clinical Activity Score of at least 3, a NOSPECS grade of at least 4 and disease under 3 months old. Diagnosis rested on symptoms, serum thyroxine and TRAb, thyroid ultrasound, and orbital computed tomography. The J segment lost 4 bases and the V segment lost 6 bases, leaving 5 bases of the junction unmatched. The CDR3 is 12 residues long. The germline CDR1 and CDR2 sequences are SQVTM and ANQGSEA. The sequenced sample was blood. This TCR was sampled from a woman aged 40 to 49 with Graves' ophthalmopathy. The chain joins TRBV29-1 to TRBJ2-5; 7 bases align to TRBD1. CDR3 in DNA: TGCAGCGTACAGGGGTTTGGAGAGACCCAGTACTTC. Translating it yields CSVQGFGETQYF.